This TCR beta chain was sequenced in a study of blood T cell repertoires in COVID-19. CDR1 is MNHEY and CDR2 is SVGEGT in the germline V gene. The CDR3 has 18 amino acids. V lost 0 bases to trimming and J lost 5 bases; unmatched junction nucleotides: 9. Profiling relied on immunoSEQ multiplex PCR, and the TCRdb table lists in-frame clones only, not all of them. The table has about 240,000 clones, approximately 78% seen once. The TCR originated in a woman between 18 and 29 years old with acute or convalescent COVID-19. This rearrangement joins TRBV6-2 or TRBV6-3 to TRBJ2-2; TRBD2 matches at 10 bases. The sample comprised peripheral blood. The CDR3 nucleotides read TGTGCCAGCAGTTACTCGACGTTAGCGGGAGGAATGACCGGGGAGCTGTTTTTT. Translation: CASSYSTLAGGMTGELFF.